This TCR beta chain originates from a study of a mutant IDH1 vaccine in newly diagnosed glioma. Study-wide background: Vaccination started 4-6 weeks after radiotherapy alone, or with temozolomide cycles. Treatment recipients were roughly 62% male and roughly 38% female, and their mean age was around 40 years. Patients arrived already treated with radiotherapy, temozolomide, or both, most having had both. Whole-study results and caveats: Patients showed vaccine-induced immune responses at a rate of around 94%.

Assay used: immunoSEQ multiplex PCR; TCRdb lists only in-frame clones, some missing. Altogether roughly 61,000 clones are present, 75% to 90% being singletons, with the ten largest covering approximately 6.1%. The germline V gene encodes CDR1 MNHEY and CDR2 SMNVEV (reference sequence). V lost 6 bases, J lost 9 bases, and 18 bases lay in between. The CDR3 totals 13 residues. The sample's time point: week 11, during vaccination. All doses held 300 ug of mutant IDH1 20-mer peptide, with topical imiquimod. On this clone itself: The antigen is undetermined.

The receptor was derived from a man aged 45 to 65 with glioma. The V gene is TRBV27, the J gene TRBJ2-7, with D tentatively TRBD1 (6 bases). The material sequenced was PBMCs, taken from a glioma patient whose treatment included an IDH1 peptide vaccine. The DNA of the CDR3 is TGTGCCAGCAGAAATTCACAGGGCGGTAGGCAGTACTTC. Amino acid sequence: CASRNSQGGRQYF.